The next 14 T cell receptor beta chains were all read from a single sample in a study of PD-L1 blockade in urothelial cancer. Time point here: pretreatment peripheral blood. Generated by immunoSEQ multiplex PCR, the TCRdb table keeps only in-frame clones and is missing some. In the table there are under 60,000 clones, about 88% of which are singletons. Sequenced here: PBMCs, sampled around atezolizumab (anti-PD-L1) treatment. The receptors here all came from a man in his 70s with urothelial cancer.

The chain combines TRBV28 with TRBJ1-5; 8 bases align to TRBD1. CDR1 is MDHEN and CDR2 is SYDVKM in the germline V gene. The CDR3 spans 15 residues. Trimming took 6 bases from V and 2 from J; bases not matched to a gene: 6. The CDR3 nucleotides are TGTGCCAGCAGATTAGGACAGGGCGGCAATCAGCCCCAGCATTTT. The encoded protein is CASRLGQGGNQPQHF.

This clone has only a few counts. This rearrangement joins TRBV29-1 to TRBJ2-5; 9 nucleotides align to TRBD1. Germline V gene data show CDR1 as SQVTM and CDR2 as ANQGSEA. Unmatched junction bases numbered 7, after V lost 6 bases and J lost 5 bases. The CDR3 extends over 13 amino acids. The CDR3 nucleotides read TGCAGCGTGGGGACAGGGTTCGAGGAGACCCAGTACTTC. This translates into CSVGTGFEETQYF.

This clone was detected once. The chain carries TRBV6-1 and TRBJ1-5; 9 bases fit TRBD1. The CDR3 spans 13 residues. Trimming cost V 8 bases and J 2 bases; bases outside gene matches: 1. Germline V gene lookup returns CDR1 MNHNS and CDR2 SASEGT. The CDR3, as DNA: TGTGCCAGCCGACAGGGGGGCAATCAGCCCCAGCATTTT. This gives the protein CASRQGGNQPQHF.

The chain uses TRBV5-1 and TRBJ2-5, with 9 positions matching TRBD2. The CDR3 contains 14 residues. Germline V lookup: CDR1 SGHRS, CDR2 YFSETQ. V lost 3 bases and J lost 4; bases outside the gene matches: 4. DNA for the CDR3: TGCGCCAGCAGCTCTAGCGGGATTAGAGAGACCCAGTACTTC. As protein: CASSSSGIRETQYF.

The chain combines TRBV6-1 with TRBJ1-3; no reliable D call. CDR1 and CDR2 (germline): MNHNS, SASEGT. The V and J ends lost 6 bases and 3 bases respectively, with 6 bases between them. This CDR3 contains 12 residues. Written as DNA, the CDR3 is TGTGCCAGCAGGGGCTATGGAAACACCATATATTTT. Translating it yields CASRGYGNTIYF.

This chain links TRBV5-1 with TRBJ2-1; 7 nucleotides line up with TRBD2. Germline V gene sequence: CDR1 SGHRS, CDR2 YFSETQ. With 4 bases clipped from V and 3 bases from J, the junction kept 10 bases outside the gene matches. The CDR3 loop spans 16 amino acids. Written as DNA, the CDR3 is TGCGCCAGCAGCCCGAGGACTAGTAGGGGCTACAATGAGCAGTTCTTC. Its translation: CASSPRTSRGYNEQFF.

This chain connects TRBV12-5 to TRBJ2-3; TRBD2 matches 9 bases. The CDR3 totals 16 residues. The V and J ends lost 1 base and 2 bases, in that order; junction bases with no gene match: 4. Germline V gives CDR1 LGHNT, CDR2 FRNRAP. The CDR3: CASGLGLAGITDTQYF. DNA of the CDR3: TGTGCTAGTGGTTTGGGGCTAGCGGGAATCACAGATACGCAGTATTTT.

The chain has TRBV15 and TRBJ1-5; 8 bases are a match to TRBD1. Germline V CDR1 and CDR2: LNHNV, YYDKDF (reference sequence). This CDR3 has 14 amino acids. The V gene end was trimmed by 4 bases and the J gene end by 11 bases; junction bases not matched to a gene: 10. This CDR3 reads CATSKGQGRKAQHF. The DNA of the CDR3 is TGTGCCACCAGCAAAGGACAGGGACGTAAGGCCCAGCATTTT.

The rearrangement joins TRBV7-3 to TRBJ2-1; 10 bases are shared with TRBD2. Per the germline V gene, CDR1 is SGHTA and CDR2 is FQGTGA. The CDR3 loop spans 17 amino acids. V dropped 6 bases and J dropped 6; count of bases not matched to a gene: 14. This CDR3 is CASSPTPGLARGNEQFF. CDR3 nucleotides: TGTGCCAGCAGTCCTACCCCGGGACTAGCGAGGGGCAATGAGCAGTTCTTC.

This CDR3 is CASSLGRFSYEQYF. The CDR3 DNA is TGTGCCAGCAGCTTGGGCAGGTTTAGCTACGAGCAGTACTTC. The V call is TRBV5-6, the J call TRBJ2-7; D remains unclear. This CDR3 has 14 residues. Between the trimmed V and J ends, which lost 0 bases and 3 bases, there was a span of 10 bases. The V gene's germline CDR1 is SGHDT and CDR2 YYEEEE.

This chain joins TRBV29-1 and TRBJ2-3, with 9 bases aligning to TRBD2. The CDR3 sequence is 14 residues long. V gave up 7 bases and J gave up 5 bases; unmatched junction bases: 10. CDR1 SQVTM and CDR2 ANQGSEA come from the germline V gene. Written as DNA, the CDR3 is TGCAGCGCTCATAGCGGGAGTCTGATAGATACGCAGTATTTT. This translates into CSAHSGSLIDTQYF.

This rearrangement joins TRBV4-1 to TRBJ1-4, with 7 nucleotides matching TRBD1. The CDR3 loop spans 15 amino acids. CDR1 MGHRA and CDR2 YSYEKL come from the germline V gene. The trim removed 8 bases at V and 5 bases at J, leaving 11 bases unmatched. The CDR3 DNA follows: TGCGCCAGCTCCCTCAGAGGGACAGAAAATGAAAAACTGTTTTTT. Encoded protein: CASSLRGTENEKLFF.

This rearrangement joins TRBV5-1 to TRBJ1-6, with 9 bases that match TRBD1. J lost 5 bases, V lost 2 bases, and 8 bases had no gene match. Germline V lookup: CDR1 SGHRS, CDR2 YFSETQ. The CDR3 spans 17 residues. The CDR3 sequence is CASSLSPRDRDNSPLHF. The CDR3 DNA reads as TGCGCCAGCAGCTTAAGCCCCCGGGACAGGGATAATTCACCCCTCCACTTT.

The V call is TRBV19, the J call TRBJ1-5, with D possibly being TRBD1 (6 bases). The CDR3 sequence is 16 residues long. The V end lost 2 bases, the J end lost 2 bases, and 13 bases lay between the germline ends. CDR1 is LNHDA and CDR2 is SQIVND in the germline V gene (reference sequence). The CDR3 DNA reads as TGTGCCAGTAGTATATCAGGGGTTCGGCGCAATCAGCCCCAGCATTTT. Amino acid sequence: CASSISGVRRNQPQHF.